A single TCR beta chain is shown here with its context. The antigen remains undetermined. This record belongs to a study of T cells in Graves' hyperthyroidism and ophthalmopathy. Study outcomes and limitations: The model forecast ophthalmopathy, anticipating it by a median approximately 6 months before onset.

CDR3 length: 13 amino acids. V was pared by 5 bases and J by 2 bases, with 12 bases between. The germline gives CDR1 GTSNPN, CDR2 SVGIG (reference sequence). The CDR3 regions of TCR beta were amplified from RNA transcripts. The TCR CDR3 first-round RT-PCR relied on the HTBI primer set. One entry per CDR3 protein, called by TCRdb with MiXCR from the multiplex PCR reads. The sample records about 580,000 distinct CDR3 sequences, approximately 15% being singletons. The sequence was obtained from a woman in her twenties or thirties with Graves' hyperthyroidism that later progressed to Graves' ophthalmopathy. The material sequenced was blood. This chain connects TRBV30 to TRBJ2-5; D unresolved. The CDR3 protein is CAWGSVLQETQYF. The CDR3 DNA reads as TGTGCCTGGGGCTCCGTACTACAAGAGACCCAGTACTTC.